This passage covers 21 T cell receptor beta chains from one sample sequenced in a study of CD8+ T cells in alopecia areata. Extracted RNA was reverse transcribed into cDNA, the sequencing template. Repertoires were generated with immunoSEQ multiplex PCR, while TCRdb's copy carries only in-frame clones and drops some. The sample holds roughly 260,000 clones, and no clone turns up only once. Scientists pooled cutaneous lymph node cells and sorted them on CD4, CD8alpha, NKG2D, NKG2ACE and other markers. Source material: CD4+ T cells sorted from a lymph node. These receptors originate from a C3H/HeJ mouse with alopecia areata. The strain's MHC: H2-k.

This clone was seen repeatedly, ten times or more. Here the gene names and germline are mouse. The read gets to within 4 residues of the CDR3 end, and the germline J gene fills in the rest. The V gene is TRBV1, the J gene TRBJ2-2; 7 nucleotides agree with TRBD1. This CDR3 comprises 16 residues. The V and J ends lost 5 bases and 0 bases, in that order; junction bases with no gene match: 6. The germline V gene has CDR1 NSQYPW and CDR2 LRSPGD (reference sequence). This CDR3 reads CTCSSQQGSNTGQLYF. The CDR3 bases that were read are TGCACCTGCAGTTCTCAACAGGGGTCAAACACCGGG. Variable domain in full (rest from reference TRBV1 and TRBJ2-2): VTLLEQNPRWRLVPRGQAVNLRCILKNSQYPWMSWYQQDLQKQLQWLFTLRSPGDKEVKSLPGADYLATRVTDTELRLQVANMSQGRTLYCTCSSQQGSNTGQLYFGEGSKLTVL.

Concerning this clone itself: Germline and genes here are mouse. Other DNA sequences in this sample translate to the same CDR3. The CDR3 loop is CAWSLGGSQNTLYF. The covered CDR3 bases are TGTGCCTGGAGTCTAGGGGGTAGTCAAAAC. The chain carries TRBV31 and TRBJ2-4; possible D gene TRBD1, 6 bases. The read halts 4 residues ahead of the CDR3 end, with the missing end drawn from the germline J gene. The CDR3 is made up of 14 amino acids. Germline V CDR1 and CDR2: GKSSPN, SITVG. V was cut by 0 bases and J by 0 bases, with 7 bases left in between.

Comments on this clone: Gene names denote mouse genes. The missing CDR3 end, 4 residues past where the read stops, is filled in from the germline J gene. This chain uses TRBV4 with TRBJ2-3; D may be TRBD2 (7 bases). Trimming left V 8 bases short and J 3 bases short, with 15 bases between. The CDR3 is made up of 14 amino acids. Germline V gene sequence: CDR1 LGHDT, CDR2 YNNKQL (reference sequence). CDR3 sequence: CASAGGPGAETLYF. The CDR3 bases that were read are TGTGCCAGCGCTGGGGGCCCGGGGGCAGAA.

This clone has just a few counts. Mouse germline and gene names are used. The missing CDR3 end, 4 residues past where the read stops, is filled in from the germline J gene. This chain connects TRBV13-2 to TRBJ1-1; 7 bases align to TRBD1. V lost 5 bases and J lost 4; bases outside the gene matches: 8. The V gene's germline CDR1 is NNHNN and CDR2 SYGAGS (reference sequence). This CDR3 is 14 amino acids long. The CDR3 sequence: CASGATGAGTEVFF. The sequenced part of the CDR3 DNA is TGTGCCAGCGGGGCTACAGGGGCGGGCACA.

In its sample, this clone was seen a few times. Gene and germline names: mouse. The read terminates 4 residues ahead of where the CDR3 ends, so the germline J gene completes it. V usage is TRBV1 and J usage is TRBJ2-2, with 8 bases fitting TRBD1. Per germline, CDR1 NSQYPW and CDR2 LRSPGD (reference sequence). Trimming cost V 4 bases and J 4 bases; bases outside gene matches: 2. CDR3 length: 14 amino acids. The CDR3 spells CTCSVTGATGQLYF. The DNA read from the CDR3 is TGCACCTGCAGTGTGACAGGGGCCACCGGG.

This clone occurred a few times. Gene names are mouse gene names. CDR3 DNA, as far as it was read: TGTGCCAGCAGTGATGCGACAGGGACAAACTCC. Translation: CASSDATGTNS. The whole CDR3 reads CASSDATGTNSDYTF. The chain employs TRBV13-3 and TRBJ1-2; 7 nucleotides agree with TRBD1. The read is 4 residues too short to cover the CDR3 end, so that end is filled in from the germline J gene. Germline V gene sequence: CDR1 NNHDY, CDR2 SYVADS. The CDR3 spans 15 residues. Trimming took 0 bases from V and 0 from J; bases not matched to a gene: 2.

This clone occurred a few times. Mouse names are used for the genes. The read comes to an end 4 residues before the CDR3 does, leaving the germline J gene to fill in the end. This chain links TRBV13-2 with TRBJ1-2; 8 bases line up with TRBD1. Germline CDR1 NNHNN, CDR2 SYGAGS (reference sequence). V shed 4 bases and J 4 bases; nucleotides not matched to a gene: 6. CDR3 length: 14 residues. Partial CDR3 DNA: TGTGCCAGCGGTCCGACAGGGGAGGGCTCC. Amino acids: CASGPTGEGS. The CDR3 in its entirety is CASGPTGEGSDYTF.

This clone was picked up a small number of times. Each gene name is a mouse one. From the germline J gene comes the end of the CDR3, since the read stops 4 residues before it. This chain links TRBV29 with TRBJ2-5; 7 bases fit TRBD1. CDR1 and CDR2 from the germline V gene are MSHET and SYDVDS. The CDR3 is made up of 14 amino acids. The part of the CDR3 DNA that was read is TGTGCTAGCAGTTTATACAGGGGAGAAGAC. Translation: CASSLYRGED. The CDR3, in full, reads CASSLYRGEDTQYF.

In its sample, this clone was seen a few times. Each gene name is a mouse one. Sequencing ends 4 residues short of the CDR3 end; the germline J gene provides the rest. V usage is TRBV17 and J usage is TRBJ2-7; possibly TRBD1 for D (6 bases). Germline loops: CDR1 MNHDT, CDR2 YYDKIL. V was cut by 6 bases and J by 0 bases, with 12 bases left in between. The CDR3 runs 14 residues. The covered CDR3 bases are TGTGCTAGCAGGAGGGGGACACACTCCTAT. This encodes CASRRGTHSY. The full CDR3 reads CASRRGTHSYEQYF. The entire variable domain, with the rest obtained from reference TRBV17 and TRBJ2-7, is as follows: DTTVKQNPRYKLARVGKPVNLICSQTMNHDTMYWYQKKPNQAPKLLLFYYDKILNREADTFEKFQSSRPNNSFCSLYIGSAGLEYSAMYLCASRRGTHSYEQYFGPGTRLTVL.

This clone came up a few times. All gene names here are mouse names. The DNA ends 4 residues before the CDR3 does, and the rest of the CDR3 is filled in from the germline J gene. Other DNA sequences within the sample encode an identical CDR3. The chain carries TRBV19 and TRBJ2-3; no definite D call. The ends were cut back, 0 bases at V and 1 base at J, with 6 bases in the middle. This CDR3 has 14 residues. Germline V CDR1 and CDR2: FNHDT, SITEND (reference sequence). Partial CDR3 DNA: TGTGCCAGCAGTATAGGGGGTGGTGCAGAA. Its translation: CASSIGGGAE. The full-length CDR3 reads as CASSIGGGAETLYF.

This clone has only a few counts. The listed genes are named as in mouse. The sequenced CDR3 bases are TGTGCCAGCCGGACAGGGGGCGATGCAGAA. Protein sequence: CASRTGGDAE. In full, the CDR3 reads CASRTGGDAETLYF. The chain has TRBV19 and TRBJ2-3; 11 bases line up with TRBD1. Sequencing ends 4 residues short of the CDR3 end; the germline J gene provides the rest. The CDR3 extends over 14 amino acids. V trimming: 7 bases; J trimming: 2 bases; junction bases outside the gene matches: 3. Germline-derived CDR1 and CDR2 are FNHDT and SITEND (reference sequence).

In the case of this clone: Gene and germline names: mouse. Read coverage stops 4 residues before the CDR3 terminus; the germline J gene supplies the remainder. The V and J genes are TRBV29 and TRBJ1-2; TRBD1 agrees at 11 bases. The germline V gene has CDR1 MSHET and CDR2 SYDVDS. V shed 6 bases and J 3 bases; nucleotides not matched to a gene: 3. This CDR3 is 14 amino acids long. The part of the CDR3 DNA that was read is TGTGCTAGCAGGCGGGACAGGGGGGACTCC. Encoded protein: CASRRDRGDS. The CDR3, in full, reads CASRRDRGDSDYTF.

This clone turned up a few times. Germline and genes here are mouse. The read is 4 residues too short to cover the CDR3 end, so that end is filled in from the germline J gene. In the same sample, other DNA sequences code for this CDR3. J is TRBJ2-7 and V is TRBV1; 12 positions match TRBD2. Germline V gives CDR1 NSQYPW, CDR2 LRSPGD (reference sequence). The CDR3 totals 14 residues. After removal of 4 bases from V and 2 bases from J, the junction contained 0 bases not matched to a gene. The covered CDR3 bases are TGCACCTGCAGTGGGACTGGGGGGGCCTAT. This sequence encodes CTCSGTGGAY. The CDR3 in its entirety is CTCSGTGGAYEQYF. Supplemented by reference TRBV1 and TRBJ2-7, the full variable domain reads VTLLEQNPRWRLVPRGQAVNLRCILKNSQYPWMSWYQQDLQKQLQWLFTLRSPGDKEVKSLPGADYLATRVTDTELRLQVANMSQGRTLYCTCSGTGGAYEQYFGPGTRLTVL.

This clone has more than one count but fewer than ten. Mouse names are used for the genes. From the germline J gene comes the end of the CDR3, since the read stops 4 residues before it. This chain connects TRBV13-1 to TRBJ2-5, with a weak D call TRBD1 (6 bases). The ends were cut back, 3 bases at V and 0 bases at J, with 11 bases in the middle. The CDR3 has 15 amino acids. Germline CDR1 is NSHNY and CDR2 is SYGAGN. The CDR3 sequence: CASSGRQVNQDTQYF. The sequenced part of the CDR3 DNA is TGTGCCAGCAGTGGTCGACAGGTTAACCAAGAC.

There are a few counts of this clone. The gene names here belong to mouse. The read finishes 4 residues shy of the CDR3 end, and the germline J gene is used to complete it. The chain has TRBV13-1 and TRBJ1-2; 7 bases are a match to TRBD1. The germline CDR1 and CDR2 sequences are NSHNY and SYGAGN. This CDR3 region has 14 residues. V dropped 2 bases and J dropped 3; count of bases not matched to a gene: 4. This CDR3 is CASSEQGFDSDYTF. CDR3 DNA, as far as it was read: TGTGCCAGCAGTGAACAGGGGTTTGACTCC.

On this clone: The gene names here belong to mouse. Read data end 4 residues before the CDR3 end; the end is taken from the germline J gene. V and J are TRBV13-1 and TRBJ2-4; 7 bases are a match to TRBD2. V shed 1 base and J 0 bases; nucleotides not matched to a gene: 2. CDR1 and CDR2 from the germline V gene are NSHNY and SYGAGN. CDR3 length: 15 amino acids. The CDR3 protein is CASSDTWGSQNTLYF. The sequenced part of the CDR3 DNA is TGTGCCAGCAGTGATACCTGGGGGAGTCAAAAC.

Remarks on this clone: Gene and germline names: mouse. The missing CDR3 end, 4 residues past where the read stops, is filled in from the germline J gene. The rearrangement joins TRBV31 to TRBJ2-7, with 11 positions matching TRBD2. Germline V lookup: CDR1 GKSSPN, CDR2 SITVG. This CDR3 has 15 residues. With V trimmed by 1 base and J by 2 bases, 4 bases remained unmatched. The sequenced CDR3 bases are TGTGCCTGGAGTCACGGACTGGGGGGCCCCTAT. Translating gives CAWSHGLGGPY. The CDR3 reads in full as CAWSHGLGGPYEQYF.

Notes on this clone: Gene names are the mouse ones. The CDR3 is cut off 4 residues early in the read; its end comes from the germline J gene. This sequence joins TRBV5 and TRBJ1-1; 9 nucleotides agree with TRBD1. In germline, CDR1 is LGHNA, CDR2 YNLKQL (reference sequence). The junction had 4 bases not matched to a gene; V was cut back by 4 bases and J by 4 bases. There are 14 residues in the CDR3. The CDR3 loop reads CASSLGTGSTEVFF. Partial CDR3 DNA: TGTGCCAGCAGCCTCGGGACAGGGAGCACA.

This clone was detected only a few times. A much larger clone differs from this one at a single base, so this may be a read error. Mouse names are used for the genes. The CDR3 is cut off 4 residues early in the read; its end comes from the germline J gene. The chain joins TRBV29 to TRBJ2-1, with 10 bases that match TRBD2. Per germline, CDR1 MSHET and CDR2 SYDVDS. This CDR3 is 14 amino acids long. V gave up 5 bases and J gave up 3 bases; unmatched junction bases: 1. The covered CDR3 bases are TGTGCTAGCAGTCGACTGGGGGGCTATGCT. Translating it yields CASSRLGGYA. The CDR3 in its entirety is CASSRLGGYAEQFF.

This clone was counted only a few times. Mouse gene names and germline throughout. The CDR3 extends 4 residues past the end of the read, so its final part is completed from the germline J gene. V is TRBV5 and J is TRBJ1-1; D gene unclear. CDR3 length: 14 residues. The germline CDR1 and CDR2 sequences are LGHNA and YNLKQL (reference sequence). The ends were cut back, 1 base at V and 1 base at J, with 7 bases in the middle. CDR3 protein: CASSQVVRNTEVFF. The part of the CDR3 DNA that was read is TGTGCCAGCAGCCAAGTAGTAAGAAACACA.

This clone was picked up many times. These gene names are mouse names. The CDR3 extends 4 residues past the end of the read, so its final part is completed from the germline J gene. The J gene is TRBJ2-3, the V gene TRBV13-3, with a weak D call TRBD2 (6 bases). With 1 base removed from V and 0 bases from J, the gap between germline ends came to 6 bases. The CDR3 runs 14 residues. CDR1 and CDR2 (germline): NNHDY, SYVADS. The sequenced part of the CDR3 DNA is TGTGCCAGCAGTGATCTGGGGAGTGCAGAA. As protein: CASSDLGSAE. The entire CDR3 protein reads CASSDLGSAETLYF.